Described below is a single T cell receptor (beta chain) sequence and its context. The data originate from a study of cytomegalovirus exposure and HLA in healthy donors. Whole-study context: In a later analysis, it was reported that the roughly 130 validation repertoires had been produced on the same platform as the roughly 700 repertoires belonging to the first cohort.

Profiled with immunoSEQ multiplex PCR; TCRdb holds only in-frame clones, not every one. This sample has roughly 120,000 clones, with over 65% found just once. The source is a woman in her twenties or thirties in good health and CMV-seronegative. Sequencing was carried out using PBMCs.

The CDR3 DNA reads TGTGCCAGCAGCTTAGTTCAAGATACGCAGTATTTT. Its protein product is CASSLVQDTQYF. The genes are TRBV7-9 and TRBJ2-3; D unclear. This CDR3 spans 12 amino acids. The V end lost 1 base, the J end lost 5 bases, and 4 bases lay between the germline ends. From germline, CDR1 is SEHNR and CDR2 FQNEAQ (reference sequence).